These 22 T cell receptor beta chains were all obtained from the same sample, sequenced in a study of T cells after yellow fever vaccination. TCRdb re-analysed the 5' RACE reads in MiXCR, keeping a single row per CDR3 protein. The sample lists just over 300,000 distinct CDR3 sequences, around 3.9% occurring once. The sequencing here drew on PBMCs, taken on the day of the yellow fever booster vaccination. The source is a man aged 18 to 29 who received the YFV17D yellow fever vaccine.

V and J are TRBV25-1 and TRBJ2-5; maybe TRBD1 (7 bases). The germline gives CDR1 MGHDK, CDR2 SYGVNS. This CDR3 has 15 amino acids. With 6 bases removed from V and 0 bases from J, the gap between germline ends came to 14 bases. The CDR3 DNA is TGTGCCAGCAGAGGCGGGACAGTCAACCAAGAGACCCAGTACTTC. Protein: CASRGGTVNQETQYF. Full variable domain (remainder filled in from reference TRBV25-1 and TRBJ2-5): EADIYQTPRYLVIGTGKKITLECSQTMGHDKMYWYQQDPGMELHLIHYSYGVNSTEKGDLSSESTVSRIRTEHFPLTLESARPSHTSQYLCASRGGTVNQETQYFGPGTRLLVL.

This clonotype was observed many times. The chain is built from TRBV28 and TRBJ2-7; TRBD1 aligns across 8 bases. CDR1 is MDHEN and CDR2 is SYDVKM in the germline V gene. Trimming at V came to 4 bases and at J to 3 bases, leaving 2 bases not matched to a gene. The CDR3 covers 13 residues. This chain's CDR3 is CASSSQGVYEQYV. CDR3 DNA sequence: TGTGCCAGCAGTTCACAGGGGGTCTACGAGCAGTACGTC.

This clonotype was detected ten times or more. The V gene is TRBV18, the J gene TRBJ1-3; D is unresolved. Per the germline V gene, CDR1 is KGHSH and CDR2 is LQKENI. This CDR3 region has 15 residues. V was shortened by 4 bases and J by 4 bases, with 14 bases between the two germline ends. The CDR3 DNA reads TGTGCCAGCTCACTGGACCGAGGAGGAGGAAACACCATATATTTT. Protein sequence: CASSLDRGGGNTIYF.

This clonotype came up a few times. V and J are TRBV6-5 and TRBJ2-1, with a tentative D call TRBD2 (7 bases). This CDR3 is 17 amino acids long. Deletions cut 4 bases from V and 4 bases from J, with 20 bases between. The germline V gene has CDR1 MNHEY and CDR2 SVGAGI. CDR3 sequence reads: CASSSTDGGPPYNEQFF. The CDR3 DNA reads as TGTGCCAGCAGTTCCACAGACGGGGGGCCCCCTTACAATGAGCAGTTCTTC.

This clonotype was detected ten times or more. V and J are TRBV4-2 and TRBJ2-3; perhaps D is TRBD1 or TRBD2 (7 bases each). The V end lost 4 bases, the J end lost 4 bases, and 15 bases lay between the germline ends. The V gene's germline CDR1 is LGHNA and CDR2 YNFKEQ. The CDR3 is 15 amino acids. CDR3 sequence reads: CASSLQGGQADTQYF. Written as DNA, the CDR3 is TGTGCCAGCAGCCTTCAGGGGGGGCAGGCAGATACGCAGTATTTT.

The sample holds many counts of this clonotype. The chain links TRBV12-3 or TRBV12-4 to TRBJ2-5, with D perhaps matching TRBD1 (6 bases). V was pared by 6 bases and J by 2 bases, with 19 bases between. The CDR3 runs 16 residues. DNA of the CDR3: TGTGCCAGCAGCCGCCTGAGAGGGGGAGCACAAGAGACCCAGTACTTC. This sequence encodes CASSRLRGGAQETQYF.

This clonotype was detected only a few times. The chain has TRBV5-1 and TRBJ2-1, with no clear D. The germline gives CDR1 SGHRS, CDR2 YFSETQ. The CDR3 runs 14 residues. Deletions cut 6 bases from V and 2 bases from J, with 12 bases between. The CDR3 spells CASIQGSTYNEQFF. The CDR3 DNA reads TGCGCCAGCATTCAAGGGTCGACCTACAATGAGCAGTTCTTC.

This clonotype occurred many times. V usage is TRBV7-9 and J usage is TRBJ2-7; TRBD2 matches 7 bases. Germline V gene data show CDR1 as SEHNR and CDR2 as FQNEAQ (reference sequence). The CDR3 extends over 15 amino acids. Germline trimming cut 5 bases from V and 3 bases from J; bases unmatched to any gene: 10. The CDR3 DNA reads TGTGCCAGCAGCGGAAAAGCGGGGTCCGTCTACGAGCAGTACTTC. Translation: CASSGKAGSVYEQYF.

The CDR3 here is CASSFAISGNTIYF. The DNA for the CDR3 is TGTGCCAGCAGCTTCGCAATCTCTGGAAACACCATATATTTT. The J gene is TRBJ1-3, the V gene TRBV13; no clear D gene. Germline-derived CDR1 and CDR2 are PRHDT and FYEKMQ (reference sequence). V lost 3 bases to trimming and J lost 0 bases, with 6 bases between them. The CDR3 loop spans 14 amino acids.

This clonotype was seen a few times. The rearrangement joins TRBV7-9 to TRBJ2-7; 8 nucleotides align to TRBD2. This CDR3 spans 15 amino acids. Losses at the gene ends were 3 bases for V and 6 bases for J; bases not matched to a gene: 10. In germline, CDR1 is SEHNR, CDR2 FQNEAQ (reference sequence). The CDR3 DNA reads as TGTGCCAGCAGCTTTATACGGGGGGGCTTCCGCGAGCAGTACTTC. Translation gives CASSFIRGGFREQYF.

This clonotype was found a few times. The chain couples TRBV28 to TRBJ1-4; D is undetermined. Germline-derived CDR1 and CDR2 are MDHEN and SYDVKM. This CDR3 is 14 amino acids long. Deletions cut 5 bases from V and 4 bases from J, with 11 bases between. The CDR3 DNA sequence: TGTGCCAGCAGTCTCCGGGTTCATAATGAAAAACTGTTTTTT. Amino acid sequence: CASSLRVHNEKLFF.

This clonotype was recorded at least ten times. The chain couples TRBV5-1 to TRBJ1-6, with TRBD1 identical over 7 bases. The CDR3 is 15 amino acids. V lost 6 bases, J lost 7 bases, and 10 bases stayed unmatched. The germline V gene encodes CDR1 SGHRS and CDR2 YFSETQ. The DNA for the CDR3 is TGCGCCAGCAACCCCACCGGGACAGACAATTCACCCCTCCACTTT. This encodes CASNPTGTDNSPLHF.

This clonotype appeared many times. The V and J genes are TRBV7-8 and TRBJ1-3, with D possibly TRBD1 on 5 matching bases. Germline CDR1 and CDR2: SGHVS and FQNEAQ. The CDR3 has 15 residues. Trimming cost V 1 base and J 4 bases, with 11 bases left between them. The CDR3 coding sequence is TGTGCCAGCAGCTTAGGAGCAGGGTGGGGAAACACCATATATTTT. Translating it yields CASSLGAGWGNTIYF.

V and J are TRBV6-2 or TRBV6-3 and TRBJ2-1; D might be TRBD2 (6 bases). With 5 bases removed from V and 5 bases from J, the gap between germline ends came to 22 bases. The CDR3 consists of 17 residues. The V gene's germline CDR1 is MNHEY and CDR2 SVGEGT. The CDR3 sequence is CASSEGGEGRFDNEQFF. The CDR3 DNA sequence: TGTGCCAGCAGTGAGGGAGGTGAGGGACGTTTCGACAATGAGCAGTTCTTC.

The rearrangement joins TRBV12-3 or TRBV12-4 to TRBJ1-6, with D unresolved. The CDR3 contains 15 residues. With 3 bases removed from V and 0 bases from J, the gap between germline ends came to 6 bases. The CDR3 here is CASSLASSYNSPLHF. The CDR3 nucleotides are TGTGCCAGCAGTTTGGCTAGCTCCTATAATTCACCCCTCCACTTT.

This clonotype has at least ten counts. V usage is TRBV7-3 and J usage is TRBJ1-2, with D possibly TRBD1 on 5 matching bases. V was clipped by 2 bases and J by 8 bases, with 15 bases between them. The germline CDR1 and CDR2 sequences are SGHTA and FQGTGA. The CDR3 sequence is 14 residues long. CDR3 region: CASSLGPGQKGYTF. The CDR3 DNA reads TGTGCCAGCAGCTTAGGACCAGGGCAGAAGGGCTACACCTTC.

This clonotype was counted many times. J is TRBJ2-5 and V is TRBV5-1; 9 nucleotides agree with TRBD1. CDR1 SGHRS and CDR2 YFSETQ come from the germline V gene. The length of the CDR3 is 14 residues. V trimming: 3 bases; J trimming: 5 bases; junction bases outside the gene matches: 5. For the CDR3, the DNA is TGCGCCAGCAGCTCCGGGACAGGGCTGGAGACCCAGTACTTC. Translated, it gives CASSSGTGLETQYF.

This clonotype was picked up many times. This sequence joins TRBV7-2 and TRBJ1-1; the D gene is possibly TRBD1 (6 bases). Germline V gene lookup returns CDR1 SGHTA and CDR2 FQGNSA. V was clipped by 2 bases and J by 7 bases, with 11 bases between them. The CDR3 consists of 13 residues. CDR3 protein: CASSLYRVGEAFF. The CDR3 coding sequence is TGTGCCAGCAGCTTATACAGGGTTGGTGAAGCTTTCTTT.

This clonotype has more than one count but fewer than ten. This CDR3 is CSVGRAREPFESNEKLFF. The CDR3 DNA reads as TGCAGCGTTGGAAGGGCGAGGGAGCCTTTTGAAAGTAATGAAAAACTGTTTTTT. This rearrangement joins TRBV29-1 to TRBJ1-4; D not resolved. Trimming stripped 4 bases from V and 4 bases from J, with 25 bases between. This CDR3 contains 18 residues. CDR1 is SQVTM, CDR2 ANQGSEA, per germline. Full variable domain (missing parts from reference TRBV29-1 and TRBJ1-4): SAVISQKPSRDICQRGTSLTIQCQVDSQVTMMFWYRQQPGQSLTLIATANQGSEATYESGFVIDKFPISRPNLTFSTLTVSNMSPEDSSIYLCSVGRAREPFESNEKLFFGSGTQLSVL.

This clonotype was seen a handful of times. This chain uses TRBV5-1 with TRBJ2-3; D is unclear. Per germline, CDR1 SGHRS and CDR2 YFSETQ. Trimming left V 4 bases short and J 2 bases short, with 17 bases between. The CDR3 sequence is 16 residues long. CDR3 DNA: TGCGCCAGCAGCACAGACCCCCAGACCTACACAGATACGCAGTATTTT. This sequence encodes CASSTDPQTYTDTQYF.

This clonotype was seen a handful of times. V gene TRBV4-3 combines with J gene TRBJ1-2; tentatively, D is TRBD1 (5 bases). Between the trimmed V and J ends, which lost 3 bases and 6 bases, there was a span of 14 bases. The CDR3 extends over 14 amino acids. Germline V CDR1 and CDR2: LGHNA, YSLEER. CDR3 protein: CASSQRGALDGYTF. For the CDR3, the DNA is TGCGCCAGCAGCCAGAGGGGCGCGTTAGATGGCTACACCTTC.

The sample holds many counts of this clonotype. The CDR3 region is CSASQGAGANVLTF. CDR3 coding DNA: TGCAGTGCTAGTCAGGGGGCTGGGGCCAACGTCCTGACTTTC. V is TRBV20-1 and J is TRBJ2-6, with 7 bases aligning to TRBD1. Germline trimming cut 3 bases from V and 2 bases from J; bases unmatched to any gene: 1. CDR3 size: 14 residues. Per the germline V gene, CDR1 is DFQATT and CDR2 is SNEGSKA (reference sequence).